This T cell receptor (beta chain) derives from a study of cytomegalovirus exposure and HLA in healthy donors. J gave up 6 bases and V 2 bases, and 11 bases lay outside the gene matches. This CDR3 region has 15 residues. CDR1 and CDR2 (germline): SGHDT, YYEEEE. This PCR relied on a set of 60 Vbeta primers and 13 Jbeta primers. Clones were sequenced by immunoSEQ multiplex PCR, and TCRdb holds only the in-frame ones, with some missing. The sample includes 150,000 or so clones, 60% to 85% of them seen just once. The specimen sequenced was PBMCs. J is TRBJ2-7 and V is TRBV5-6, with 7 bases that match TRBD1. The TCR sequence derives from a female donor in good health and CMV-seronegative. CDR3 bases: TGTGCCAGCAGCTTACCAGGATTTAACAGGGGCGAGCAGTACTTC. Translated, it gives CASSLPGFNRGEQYF.